This T cell receptor (beta chain) originates from a study of T cell changes during pregnancy in multiple sclerosis. V was shortened by 5 bases and J by 2 bases, with 5 bases between the two germline ends. Germline assignment: CDR1 MNHEY and CDR2 SMNVEV (reference sequence). The CDR3 contains 12 residues. Measured with immunoSEQ multiplex PCR; TCRdb has only the in-frame clones, and not every one. Found here are under 20,000 clones, approximately 85% of them singletons; the top ten hold 10%. This clonotype was obtained from a female donor in good health, enrolled as a control in a pregnancy study. The sequenced sample was CD8+ T cells from peripheral blood mononuclear cells, obtained in the second trimester of pregnancy. The genes are TRBV27 and TRBJ2-3; D gene uncertain. The CDR3 region is CASSINTDTQYF. In DNA, the CDR3 is TGTGCCAGCAGTATCAACACAGATACGCAGTATTTT.